This paragraph covers one T cell receptor beta chain sequence. The sort gate was single viable CD3+CD4+CD8-CD45RO+ cells for memory CD4+ T cells. Profiled with immunoSEQ multiplex PCR; TCRdb holds only in-frame clones, not every one. This table holds some 95,000 clones, about four fifths found once. The data belong to a study of memory CD4+ T cells and cytomegalovirus serostatus. This TCR came from an adult in good health and CMV-seropositive. Specimen: memory CD4+ T cells from blood.

Here the CDR3 DNA reads TGTGCCAGCAGCAGGGGGCGAGAGACCCAGTACTTC. Translating gives CASSRGRETQYF. The chain combines TRBV27 with TRBJ2-5; TRBD1 matches 8 bases. The trim removed 6 bases at V and 4 bases at J, leaving 1 base unmatched. This CDR3 has 12 residues. Germline lookup yields CDR1 MNHEY and CDR2 SMNVEV (reference sequence).